The 17 T cell receptor beta chains below were found in one sample sequenced in a study of T cell changes during pregnancy in multiple sclerosis. Produced via immunoSEQ multiplex PCR; TCRdb's table is partial and in-frame only. The sample includes 69,000 or so clones, roughly 88% of them seen just once. Sequencing was performed on peripheral blood, taken in the third trimester of pregnancy. The receptors originated from a female donor with multiple sclerosis, enrolled in a pregnancy study.

The chain uses TRBV7-9 and TRBJ2-1; TRBD1 agrees at 9 bases. Germline loops: CDR1 SEHNR, CDR2 FQNEAQ (reference sequence). Trimming removed 5 bases from V and 3 bases from J; junction bases left unmatched: 5. The CDR3 contains 15 residues. The CDR3 DNA reads TGTGCCAGCAGCCCCCCGGGACAGGGCTACAATGAGCAGTTCTTC. Encoded protein: CASSPPGQGYNEQFF. Full variable domain (remainder filled in from reference TRBV7-9 and TRBJ2-1): DTGVSQNPRHKITKRGQNVTFRCDPISEHNRLYWYRQTLGQGPEFLTYFQNEAQLEKSRLLSDRFSAERPKGSFSTLEIQRTEQGDSAMYLCASSPPGQGYNEQFFGPGTRLTVL.

V is TRBV10-1 and J is TRBJ2-1; TRBD1 matches at 8 bases. With V trimmed by 3 bases and J by 11 bases, 9 bases remained unmatched. This CDR3 is built from 14 residues. Germline V gene lookup returns CDR1 WNHNN and CDR2 SYGVQD (reference sequence). CDR3 in DNA: TGCGCCAGCAGTGAAGGGACAGGAGGGTTGAAGCAGTTCTTC. Protein product: CASSEGTGGLKQFF.

This clone has only one observation. The chain combines TRBV29-1 with TRBJ1-2; the D gene is possibly TRBD1 (6 bases). The CDR3 loop spans 12 amino acids. The V and J ends lost 7 bases and 2 bases respectively, with 11 bases between them. Looked up from germline, CDR1 is SQVTM and CDR2 is ANQGSEA. CDR3 bases: TGCAGCGGTCTAGGACAGAACTATGGCTACACCTTC. Translating it yields CSGLGQNYGYTF.

This clone was recorded only once. The chain couples TRBV19 to TRBJ1-6; 7 nucleotides align to TRBD1. Germline V gene sequence: CDR1 LNHDA, CDR2 SQIVND (reference sequence). Losses at the gene ends were 8 bases for V and 3 bases for J; bases not matched to a gene: 10. The CDR3 sequence is 16 residues long. Here the CDR3 DNA reads TGTGCCAGTTCCCCGGGACAGCTAGGCTATAATTCACCCCTCCACTTT. It is translated as CASSPGQLGYNSPLHF. Looking up the rest from reference TRBV19 and TRBJ1-6 gives the full variable domain: DGGITQSPKYLFRKEGQNVTLSCEQNLNHDAMYWYRQDPGQGLRLIYYSQIVNDFQKGDIAEGYSVSREKKESFPLTVTSAQKNPTAFYLCASSPGQLGYNSPLHFGNGTRLTVT.

The chain links TRBV5-6 to TRBJ1-5; 11 nucleotides match TRBD1. Looked up from germline, CDR1 is SGHDT and CDR2 is YYEEEE. This CDR3 has 15 amino acids. Trimming at V came to 1 base and at J to 6 bases, leaving 3 bases not matched to a gene. CDR3 in amino acids: CASSLRTGGGQPQHF. For the CDR3, the DNA is TGTGCCAGCAGCTTGCGGACAGGGGGCGGTCAGCCCCAGCATTTT.

This chain links TRBV4-1 with TRBJ2-3; D possibly corresponds to TRBD2 (6 bases). CDR3 size: 14 residues. Trimming left V 9 bases short and J 7 bases short, with 20 bases between. Germline CDR1 and CDR2: MGHRA and YSYEKL. CDR3 region: CASTGGARGNTQYF. The CDR3 region has the DNA TGCGCCAGTACCGGCGGGGCCCGGGGGAATACGCAGTATTTT.

This clone was picked up a small number of times. This rearrangement joins TRBV5-6 to TRBJ2-1; D not certain. CDR1 is SGHDT, CDR2 YYEEEE, per germline. The CDR3 spans 14 residues. V shed 2 bases and J shed 4 bases, with 10 bases lying between them. The CDR3 DNA reads TGTGCCAGCAGCTTCATACCAGTTTACAATGAGCAGTTCTTC. Translation: CASSFIPVYNEQFF.

In DNA, the CDR3 is TGTGCCAGCTCACCCGGACTAGCGGGGGTTCATTCCTACAATGAGCAGTTCTTC. Its translation: CASSPGLAGVHSYNEQFF. The chain carries TRBV18 and TRBJ2-1, with TRBD2 matching over 13 bases. The CDR3 length is 18 residues. V trimming: 3 bases; J trimming: 1 base; junction bases outside the gene matches: 6. Germline values: CDR1 KGHSH, CDR2 LQKENI.

The table lists this clone with many counts. The V call is TRBV5-1, the J call TRBJ1-1; TRBD1 matches 9 bases. The CDR3 length is 13 residues. With V trimmed by 2 bases and J by 8 bases, 4 bases remained unmatched. Germline lookup yields CDR1 SGHRS and CDR2 YFSETQ. CDR3 residues: CASSFGQGREAFF. The CDR3 coding sequence is TGCGCCAGCAGCTTCGGACAGGGGCGCGAAGCTTTCTTT.

The chain recombines TRBV5-1 with TRBJ2-7; TRBD1 matches 8 bases. CDR1 and CDR2 (germline): SGHRS, YFSETQ. The CDR3 length is 14 residues. The trim removed 5 bases at V and 2 bases at J, leaving 6 bases unmatched. The CDR3 bases are TGCGCCAGCAGTACCCCGGGACAGGCCTACGAGCAGTACTTC. Protein: CASSTPGQAYEQYF.

The chain has TRBV6-5 and TRBJ2-5; TRBD1 might be the D (6 bases). Per germline, CDR1 MNHEY and CDR2 SVGAGI. V dropped 4 bases and J dropped 2 bases, with 11 bases sitting between them. The CDR3 is made up of 14 amino acids. The CDR3 reads CASSLVGQQETQYF. The CDR3 region has the DNA TGTGCCAGCAGTTTGGTCGGACAGCAAGAGACCCAGTACTTC.

This clone appeared once. The chain is built from TRBV18 and TRBJ2-2, with D possibly matching TRBD1 (5 bases). This CDR3 region has 12 residues. Germline-derived CDR1 and CDR2 are KGHSH and LQKENI. V was cut by 8 bases and J by 5 bases, with 9 bases left in between. The CDR3 DNA reads as TGTGCCAGCGCGCAGGGAACCGGGGAGCTGTTTTTT. Translated: CASAQGTGELFF. Filled out from reference TRBV18 and TRBJ2-2, the complete variable domain reads NAGVMQNPRHLVRRRGQEARLRCSPMKGHSHVYWYRQLPEEGLKFMVYLQKENIIDESGMPKERFSAEFPKEGPSILRIQQVVRGDSAAYFCASAQGTGELFFGEGSRLTVL.

The chain is built from TRBV7-9 and TRBJ2-6; possibly TRBD1 for D (6 bases). The CDR3 loop spans 17 amino acids. V lost 4 bases and J 0 bases, leaving 13 bases between the germline ends. CDR1 is SEHNR, CDR2 FQNEAQ, per germline (reference sequence). The CDR3 nucleotides are TGTGCCAGCAGCTATCGGACAGATCACTCTGGGGCCAACGTCCTGACTTTC. The encoded protein is CASSYRTDHSGANVLTF.

The rearrangement links TRBV11-2 to TRBJ2-5; the D is unclear. Trimming cost V 3 bases and J 5 bases, with 13 bases left between them. Germline CDR1 is SGHAT and CDR2 is FQNNGV. The CDR3 has 14 residues. CDR3 nucleotide sequence: TGTGCCAGCAGCTTGGGCTTCGCGCAGGAGACCCAGTACTTC. This encodes CASSLGFAQETQYF. The variable domain in full, completed from reference TRBV11-2 and TRBJ2-5, reads EAGVAQSPRYKIIEKRQSVAFWCNPISGHATLYWYQQILGQGPKLLIQFQNNGVVDDSQLPKDRFSAERLKGVDSTLKIQPAKLEDSAVYLCASSLGFAQETQYFGPGTRLLVL.

J is TRBJ1-3 and V is TRBV19; TRBD1 matches 8 bases. The CDR3 loop spans 15 amino acids. Germline V lookup: CDR1 LNHDA, CDR2 SQIVND (reference sequence). J gave up 4 bases and V 3 bases, and 5 bases lay outside the gene matches. The CDR3 DNA follows: TGTGCCAGTAGTATGGCGACAGGGGAAGGAAACACCATATATTTT. Its translation: CASSMATGEGNTIYF.

The V and J genes are TRBV9 and TRBJ1-6; TRBD1 might be the D (6 bases). CDR1 is SGDLS, CDR2 YYNGEE, per germline. The CDR3 has 15 amino acids. Trimming pared 3 bases from V and 7 bases from J, leaving 14 bases between. CDR3 protein: CASSDRASDNSPLHF. DNA of the CDR3: TGTGCCAGCAGCGACAGGGCGAGCGACAATTCACCCCTCCACTTT.

This clone has more than one count but fewer than ten. The chain links TRBV6-6 to TRBJ1-2, with TRBD1 matching 12 bases. Germline trimming cut 6 bases from V and 4 bases from J; bases unmatched to any gene: 3. The CDR3 runs to 14 residues. The germline V gene encodes CDR1 MNHNY and CDR2 SVGAGI (reference sequence). In nucleotides, the CDR3 is TGTGCCAGCAGCCTGGGACAGGGGGCCTATGGCTACACCTTC. It encodes CASSLGQGAYGYTF.